Shown below are 21 T cell receptor beta chains from a single sample sequenced in a study of blood T cell repertoires in COVID-19. The table came from immunoSEQ multiplex PCR; TCRdb's copy has only in-frame clones and leaves some out. The sample has approximately 240,000 clones, about 83% seen once; the top ten hold over 1%. Source material: peripheral blood. Receptor source: a woman in her twenties or thirties with COVID-19, enrolled during active disease.

V and J are TRBV19 and TRBJ1-1, with TRBD1 matching 9 bases. The J segment lost 4 bases and the V segment lost 6 bases, leaving 9 bases of the junction unmatched. The CDR3 is 15 residues long. CDR1 is LNHDA and CDR2 is SQIVND in the germline V gene (reference sequence). The CDR3 reads CASRPQGTGTTEAFF. For the CDR3, the DNA is TGTGCCAGTAGACCCCAAGGGACAGGGACCACTGAAGCTTTCTTT. Full variable domain (remainder filled in from reference TRBV19 and TRBJ1-1): DGGITQSPKYLFRKEGQNVTLSCEQNLNHDAMYWYRQDPGQGLRLIYYSQIVNDFQKGDIAEGYSVSREKKESFPLTVTSAQKNPTAFYLCASRPQGTGTTEAFFGQGTRLTVV.

The gene calls are TRBV29-1 and TRBJ2-7; weak D call: TRBD1 (5 bases). This CDR3 region has 12 residues. V lost 6 bases, J lost 2 bases, and 11 bases lay in between. CDR1 is SQVTM and CDR2 is ANQGSEA in the germline V gene. The CDR3 DNA sequence: TGCAGCGTAGGGGATCACCCCTACGAGCAGTACTTC. It is translated as CSVGDHPYEQYF.

The chain joins TRBV7-3 to TRBJ2-1; 10 positions match TRBD2. The germline CDR1 and CDR2 sequences are SGHTA and FQGTGA. CDR3 length: 17 amino acids. V lost 3 bases, J lost 4 bases, and 9 bases stayed unmatched. CDR3 region: CASSLGTGTSEYNEQFF. The CDR3 nucleotides are TGTGCCAGCAGCTTGGGAACCGGGACTAGCGAGTACAATGAGCAGTTCTTC.

This clone appeared a few times. J is TRBJ2-3 and V is TRBV20-1; unclear D gene. The CDR3 is made up of 13 amino acids. Germline assignment: CDR1 DFQATT and CDR2 SNEGSKA (reference sequence). V was cut by 3 bases and J by 2 bases, with 9 bases left in between. This CDR3 is CSASPRTTDTQYF. DNA of the CDR3: TGCAGTGCTAGTCCGAGAACCACAGATACGCAGTATTTT.

The genes are TRBV6-4 and TRBJ2-2, with a tentative D call TRBD1 (6 bases). Germline assignment: CDR1 MRHNA and CDR2 SNTAGT. The CDR3 has 17 residues. Trimming stripped 8 bases from V and 1 base from J, with 20 bases between. DNA for the CDR3: TGTGCCAGCCCCGAGTTTAAACCGGGACAGAACACCGGGGAGCTGTTTTTT. This translates into CASPEFKPGQNTGELFF.

The chain links TRBV5-1 to TRBJ1-1, with TRBD1 matching 8 bases. Looked up from germline, CDR1 is SGHRS and CDR2 is YFSETQ. This CDR3 region has 14 residues. The V and J ends lost 4 bases and 4 bases, in that order; junction bases with no gene match: 6. The CDR3 DNA follows: TGCGCCAGCAGCCTGGGACAGGAGCTCACTGAAGCTTTCTTT. It codes for CASSLGQELTEAFF.

The V call is TRBV29-1, the J call TRBJ2-7; D may be TRBD1 (6 bases). V was pared by 4 bases and J by 0 bases, with 16 bases between. CDR1 is SQVTM, CDR2 ANQGSEA, per germline. The CDR3 is 15 residues long. The CDR3 here is CSVVTGNRPSYEQYF. CDR3 sequence (DNA): TGCAGCGTTGTTACAGGGAATAGGCCCTCCTACGAGCAGTACTTC.

The rearrangement uses TRBV19 and TRBJ2-5; the D gene is possibly TRBD1 (7 bases). The germline CDR1 and CDR2 sequences are LNHDA and SQIVND (reference sequence). V lost 0 bases and J lost 3, with 17 bases in between. This CDR3 has 17 residues. CDR3 DNA: TGTGCCAGTAGTATAGATCGGAGGGGGCTGGGCGAAGAGACCCAGTACTTC. Encoded protein: CASSIDRRGLGEETQYF.

V and J are TRBV6-5 and TRBJ2-5; the D gene is possibly TRBD1 (6 bases). Trimming stripped 4 bases from V and 5 bases from J, with 17 bases between. Germline lookup yields CDR1 MNHEY and CDR2 SVGAGI. This CDR3 has 15 amino acids. CDR3 protein: CASSSSRGSMETQYF. The DNA for the CDR3 is TGTGCCAGCAGTTCAAGCAGGGGAAGCATGGAGACCCAGTACTTC.

The chain carries TRBV25-1 and TRBJ2-5, with D possibly TRBD1 on 6 matching bases. Trimming removed 1 base from V and 4 bases from J, with 13 bases in between. CDR1 and CDR2 from the germline V gene are MGHDK and SYGVNS. The CDR3 has 15 residues. This CDR3 is CASSESSGELETQYF. The CDR3 nucleotides are TGTGCCAGCAGTGAATCTTCAGGGGAATTAGAGACCCAGTACTTC.

A few counts support this clone. The chain links TRBV7-2 to TRBJ2-1, with 7 bases lining up with TRBD2. Looked up from germline, CDR1 is SGHTA and CDR2 is FQGNSA. The CDR3 contains 14 residues. Losses at the gene ends were 2 bases for V and 5 bases for J; bases not matched to a gene: 3. The CDR3 sequence: CASSLRLADNEQFF. Written as DNA, the CDR3 is TGTGCCAGCAGCTTACGGCTAGCGGACAATGAGCAGTTCTTC.

The chain has TRBV2 and TRBJ1-4, with D unclear. The length of the CDR3 is 13 residues. Germline values: CDR1 SNHLY, CDR2 FYNNEI. V was shortened by 4 bases and J by 7 bases, with 10 bases between the two germline ends. The CDR3 spells CASSARQTEKLFF. CDR3 nucleotide sequence: TGTGCCAGCAGTGCGAGGCAAACTGAAAAACTGTTTTTT.

CDR3 nucleotides: TGTGCCAGCAGTGAATGGGGAGTGTTAAGCTATGGCTACACCTTC. This codes for CASSEWGVLSYGYTF. The chain has TRBV25-1 and TRBJ1-2; D gene uncertain. Trimming removed 1 base at V and 4 bases at J, with 13 bases between. This CDR3 is 15 amino acids long. Germline V gene sequence: CDR1 MGHDK, CDR2 SYGVNS.

This rearrangement joins TRBV25-1 to TRBJ2-5; TRBD2 matches 13 bases. The CDR3 runs 16 residues. The V gene's germline CDR1 is MGHDK and CDR2 SYGVNS. The V segment lost 3 bases and the J segment 3 bases; nucleotides outside the gene matches: 4. CDR3 in DNA: TGTGCCAGCAGTGAGTGGACTAGCGGGAGTAAAGAGACCCAGTACTTC. Its translation is CASSEWTSGSKETQYF.

This clone was found a few times. The chain couples TRBV7-6 to TRBJ2-7; possibly TRBD2 for D (7 bases). This CDR3 comprises 17 residues. Germline CDR1 SGHVS, CDR2 FNYEAQ. Deletions cut 1 base from V and 11 bases from J, with 27 bases between. CDR3 nucleotide sequence: TGTGCCAGCAGCTTAGAAGCGGGGCCAGGGGTAGTCCATGGGGAGTACTTC. As protein: CASSLEAGPGVVHGEYF.

The chain employs TRBV7-9 and TRBJ2-7; the D is unclear. The germline V and J ends were trimmed by 6 bases and 1 base, with 4 bases remaining between them. Germline V gene sequence: CDR1 SEHNR, CDR2 FQNEAQ (reference sequence). This CDR3 contains 11 residues. The CDR3 is CASRSSYEQYF. CDR3 in DNA: TGTGCCAGCAGGTCGTCCTACGAGCAGTACTTC.

This clone was observed a few times. The chain uses TRBV5-6 and TRBJ1-5; no clear D gene. V lost 4 bases and J 2 bases, leaving 7 bases between the germline ends. Germline values: CDR1 SGHDT, CDR2 YYEEEE. This CDR3 region has 13 residues. The CDR3 protein is CASSDWGNQPQHF. CDR3 sequence (DNA): TGTGCCAGCAGCGACTGGGGCAATCAGCCCCAGCATTTT.

This chain connects TRBV28 to TRBJ1-5; 9 nucleotides align to TRBD1. The CDR3 is made up of 17 amino acids. Germline V gene sequence: CDR1 MDHEN, CDR2 SYDVKM. The V gene end was trimmed by 6 bases and the J gene end by 2 bases; junction bases not matched to a gene: 11. The CDR3, as DNA: TGTGCCAGCAGGACTTACCCGACAGGGGGTGGCAATCAGCCCCAGCATTTT. Protein product: CASRTYPTGGGNQPQHF.

J is TRBJ2-5 and V is TRBV19, with no clear D. The germline V gene has CDR1 LNHDA and CDR2 SQIVND (reference sequence). V dropped 4 bases and J dropped 5 bases, with 8 bases sitting between them. This CDR3 has 12 residues. The CDR3 coding sequence is TGTGCCAGTAGTAGAGAGAGGGAGACCCAGTACTTC. Its translation is CASSRERETQYF.

The CDR3 nucleotides are TGTGCCACAGGAACGGGGGTGGATTGGGATACGCAGTATTTT. Translation: CATGTGVDWDTQYF. The chain joins TRBV6-5 to TRBJ2-3; maybe TRBD2 (6 bases). CDR1 is MNHEY and CDR2 is SVGAGI in the germline V gene. V lost 10 bases to trimming and J lost 6 bases, with 20 bases between them. The CDR3 sequence is 14 residues long.

The table lists this clone with a count of one. This rearrangement joins TRBV18 to TRBJ1-2, with 7 bases fitting TRBD1. This CDR3 has 15 amino acids. J lost 3 bases, V lost 6 bases, and 10 bases had no gene match. CDR1 is KGHSH, CDR2 LQKENI, per germline. The CDR3 spells CASSLKTGNYYGYTF. The CDR3 coding sequence is TGTGCCAGCTCCCTCAAGACAGGGAACTACTATGGCTACACCTTC.